This passage covers 20 T cell receptor beta chains from one sample sequenced in a study of T-cell memory formation after mild COVID-19. TCRdb reprocessed the 5' RACE reads via MiXCR and lists one record per CDR3 protein. Of 550,000 to 700,000 distinct CDR3 sequences in the sample, 17% are singletons; the top ten hold roughly 8.2%. Sequences were obtained from PBMCs or a T cell subset sorted from them (not recorded which). The source is an adult woman who had mild COVID-19 (a few samples of this study predate the infection). Cell type and time point are not known.

V is TRBV16 and J is TRBJ2-5; 8 nucleotides match TRBD1. CDR3 length: 14 amino acids. Unmatched junction bases numbered 4, after V lost 5 bases and J lost 2 bases. Germline V gene sequence: CDR1 KGHSY, CDR2 FQNENV. CDR3 coding DNA: TGTGCCAGCAGCGGGGACAGGAAACAAGAGACCCAGTACTTC. Translation: CASSGDRKQETQYF.

This clonotype was detected only a few times. V is TRBV12-3 or TRBV12-4 and J is TRBJ2-4; D gene uncertain. The CDR3 runs to 15 residues. V was pared by 5 bases and J by 0 bases, with 11 bases between. Written as DNA, the CDR3 is TGTGCCAGCAGTCTCCGAGAGGTAGCCAAAAACATTCAGTACTTC. Translating gives CASSLREVAKNIQYF.

The chain uses TRBV7-6 and TRBJ1-5, with 7 bases identical to TRBD1. This CDR3 comprises 18 residues. The germline gives CDR1 SGHVS, CDR2 FNYEAQ. J was trimmed by 2 bases and V by 5 bases; bases with no gene match: 15. This CDR3 is CASSTGVPSLPRNQPQHF. In DNA, the CDR3 is TGTGCCAGCAGCACAGGGGTCCCCTCCTTGCCCCGCAATCAGCCCCAGCATTTT.

The chain couples TRBV6-1 to TRBJ2-7; D may be TRBD1 (7 bases). Germline V gene sequence: CDR1 MNHNS, CDR2 SASEGT. V was pared by 4 bases and J by 2 bases, with 12 bases between. The CDR3 runs to 14 residues. Here the CDR3 reads CASSGTGGTYEQYF. In nucleotides, the CDR3 is TGTGCCAGCAGTGGGACAGGAGGGACCTACGAGCAGTACTTC.

In this sample, this clonotype turned up a few times. This chain joins TRBV9 and TRBJ2-7; TRBD1 agrees at 7 bases. The V gene's germline CDR1 is SGDLS and CDR2 YYNGEE. The CDR3 is made up of 14 amino acids. The junction had 7 bases not matched to a gene; V was cut back by 3 bases and J by 4 bases. The CDR3, as DNA: TGTGCCAGCAGCGCCACAGGGGTACCTTACGAGCAGTACTTC. It specifies CASSATGVPYEQYF.

In this sample, this clonotype turned up a few times. The rearrangement joins TRBV6-5 to TRBJ1-4; the D is unclear. The CDR3 length is 13 residues. Germline-derived CDR1 and CDR2 are MNHEY and SVGAGI. Trimming shortened V by 2 bases and J by 8 bases, and 9 bases separated the two germline ends. As DNA, the CDR3 is TGTGCCAGCAGTTACGGGAGTAGGGAAAAACTGTTTTTT. As protein: CASSYGSREKLFF.

This chain's CDR3 is CACDRGTLSTDTQYF. For the CDR3, the DNA is TGTGCCTGTGACAGGGGTACCCTTAGCACAGATACGCAGTATTTT. The rearrangement joins TRBV30 to TRBJ2-3, with 8 positions matching TRBD1. The CDR3 length is 15 residues. The V gene's germline CDR1 is GTSNPN and CDR2 SVGIG (reference sequence). J gave up 0 bases and V 6 bases, and 8 bases lay outside the gene matches.

The V gene is TRBV5-6, the J gene TRBJ1-5; a possible D gene is TRBD1 (6 bases). In germline, CDR1 is SGHDT, CDR2 YYEEEE. V was shortened by 3 bases and J by 1 base, with 17 bases between the two germline ends. The CDR3 runs to 17 residues. The CDR3 DNA is TGTGCCAGCAGCTCCCGGACAGCTGCATTCAGCAATCAGCCCCAGCATTTT. This translates into CASSSRTAAFSNQPQHF. Based on the CDR3 plus reference TRBV5-6 and TRBJ1-5, the full variable domain is DAGVTQSPTHLIKTRGQQVTLRCSPKSGHDTVSWYQQALGQGPQFIFQYYEEEERQRGNFPDRFSGHQFPNYSSELNVNALLLGDSALYLCASSSRTAAFSNQPQHFGDGTRLSIL.

The chain links TRBV29-1 to TRBJ2-2, with D tentatively TRBD2 (6 bases). V lost 3 bases and J 4 bases, leaving 12 bases between the germline ends. The CDR3 is made up of 14 amino acids. Germline values: CDR1 SQVTM, CDR2 ANQGSEA. CDR3 sequence (DNA): TGCAGCGTTGACGGGGGACCGCGCACCGGGGAGCTGTTTTTT. It translates to CSVDGGPRTGELFF.

This chain connects TRBV20-1 to TRBJ1-2, with D unclear. V was cut by 5 bases and J by 2 bases, with 9 bases left in between. The CDR3 runs to 12 residues. Looked up from germline, CDR1 is DFQATT and CDR2 is SNEGSKA (reference sequence). Written as DNA, the CDR3 is TGCAGTGCTGAAACAGACAACTATGGCTACACCTTC. Its translation: CSAETDNYGYTF.

This clonotype has a handful of counts. This chain links TRBV5-6 with TRBJ2-5, with unresolved D. Deletions cut 2 bases from V and 1 base from J, with 12 bases between. The germline V gene encodes CDR1 SGHDT and CDR2 YYEEEE. The CDR3 totals 15 residues. The CDR3 sequence is CASSFRTRLQETQYF. CDR3 DNA sequence: TGTGCCAGCAGCTTTCGGACGAGGCTCCAAGAGACCCAGTACTTC.

This clonotype has only a few counts. J is TRBJ2-7 and V is TRBV19, with D possibly being TRBD1 or TRBD2 (5 bases each). The CDR3 runs to 14 residues. Germline CDR1 LNHDA, CDR2 SQIVND (reference sequence). The V end was cut by 5 bases, the J end by 4 bases, with 15 bases between. The CDR3 DNA is TGTGCCAGTAGTGTGGACACGGGAAGATACGAGCAGTACTTC. It yields the protein CASSVDTGRYEQYF.

This clonotype was detected only a few times. V usage is TRBV20-1 and J usage is TRBJ2-1; D possibly uses TRBD1 or TRBD2 (5 bases each). The germline CDR1 and CDR2 sequences are DFQATT and SNEGSKA (reference sequence). The CDR3 extends over 14 amino acids. The ends were cut back, 1 base at V and 6 bases at J, with 13 bases in the middle. CDR3 loop: CSARVSGARNEQFF. DNA for the CDR3: TGCAGTGCTAGAGTTTCCGGGGCTCGCAATGAGCAGTTCTTC.

V gene TRBV12-3 or TRBV12-4 combines with J gene TRBJ1-2; 9 bases are a match to TRBD1. The CDR3 is made up of 15 amino acids. V was pared by 5 bases and J by 2 bases, with 6 bases of the junction left unmatched. The CDR3 coding sequence is TGTGCCAGCAGTCCGGGACAGGGATTGAACTATGGCTACACCTTC. Protein: CASSPGQGLNYGYTF.

This clonotype has just a few counts. The chain employs TRBV19 and TRBJ1-5; possibly TRBD1 for D (6 bases). The germline CDR1 and CDR2 sequences are LNHDA and SQIVND (reference sequence). The CDR3 length is 16 residues. Between the trimmed V and J ends, which lost 1 base and 6 bases, there was a span of 16 bases. DNA of the CDR3: TGTGCCAGTAGTATAGTGCCCCTCGACAGGCGTCAGCCCCAGCATTTT. This translates into CASSIVPLDRRQPQHF.

The chain uses TRBV20-1 and TRBJ2-2; 7 bases line up with TRBD1. In germline, CDR1 is DFQATT, CDR2 SNEGSKA (reference sequence). V gave up 5 bases and J gave up 6 bases; unmatched junction bases: 6. The CDR3 has 13 amino acids. This CDR3 is CSAQGDLPGELFF. In nucleotides, the CDR3 is TGCAGTGCTCAGGGGGACCTACCCGGGGAGCTGTTTTTT.

The rearrangement joins TRBV29-1 to TRBJ2-5; D is perhaps TRBD2 (5 bases). CDR3 length: 12 amino acids. Germline V gene data show CDR1 as SQVTM and CDR2 as ANQGSEA. The V and J ends lost 8 bases and 5 bases respectively, with 15 bases between them. The CDR3 is CSWAYRGETQYF. Here the CDR3 DNA reads TGCAGCTGGGCCTACCGAGGGGAGACCCAGTACTTC.

The chain couples TRBV5-1 to TRBJ2-7, with a possible D match to TRBD1 (6 bases). The CDR3 has 17 residues. Trimming shortened V by 3 bases and J by 3 bases, and 22 bases separated the two germline ends. Germline loops: CDR1 SGHRS, CDR2 YFSETQ. The CDR3 region is CASSYSQGQRGYYEQYF. The CDR3 DNA follows: TGCGCCAGCAGCTACTCACAGGGCCAAAGAGGCTACTACGAGCAGTACTTC.

V usage is TRBV7-3 and J usage is TRBJ2-7; 10 nucleotides line up with TRBD2. This CDR3 spans 13 amino acids. Germline lookup yields CDR1 SGHTA and CDR2 FQGTGA. The trim removed 5 bases at V and 6 bases at J, leaving 4 bases unmatched. CDR3 sequence reads: CASSLTSGREQYF. The DNA for the CDR3 is TGTGCCAGCAGCCTGACTAGCGGGCGCGAGCAGTACTTC. Looking up the rest from reference TRBV7-3 and TRBJ2-7 gives the full variable domain: GAGVSQTPSNKVTEKGKYVELRCDPISGHTALYWYRQSLGQGPEFLIYFQGTGAADDSGLPNDRFFAVRPEGSVSTLKIQRTERGDSAVYLCASSLTSGREQYFGPGTRLTVT.

In its sample, this clonotype was seen a few times. The V gene is TRBV12-3 or TRBV12-4, the J gene TRBJ2-6; D might be TRBD2 (5 bases). The germline V and J ends were trimmed by 7 bases and 4 bases, with 14 bases remaining between them. The CDR3 covers 15 residues. CDR3 loop: CASTPAGGGANVLTF. The CDR3 DNA reads as TGTGCCAGCACCCCCGCGGGTGGGGGGGCCAACGTCCTGACTTTC.